This entry lists 21 T cell receptor beta chains sequenced from one sample in a study of T-cell reconstitution after alpha-beta-depleted transplantation in children. Unique molecular identifiers were built into the TCRbeta library. TCRdb recomputed calls from the PCR reads with MiXCR, one row per CDR3 protein. This sample carries about 610,000 distinct CDR3 sequences, about 10% of them seen once, and the ten largest clones take 3.5% to 5%. This material consisted of PBMCs from the stem cell graft donor, taken from the stem cell graft. The receptors originated from a human donor who donated a stem cell graft to a child with acute myeloid leukemia.

This clonotype was seen ten or more times. CDR3 sequence (DNA): TGCAGTGCCACTCCGCTCCTTCTAGCGGGAGGGGCAGATACGCAGTATTTT. This sequence encodes CSATPLLLAGGADTQYF. This chain uses TRBV20-1 with TRBJ2-3, with 12 nucleotides matching TRBD2. Germline values: CDR1 DFQATT, CDR2 SNEGSKA (reference sequence). The junction had 14 bases not matched to a gene; V was cut back by 6 bases and J by 4 bases. The CDR3 has 17 amino acids.

This clonotype was observed many times. The chain has TRBV5-1 and TRBJ2-4, with 7 positions matching TRBD1. V shed 3 bases and J 6 bases; nucleotides not matched to a gene: 6. The CDR3 has 14 amino acids. The germline V gene encodes CDR1 SGHRS and CDR2 YFSETQ. The CDR3: CASSSTGSVNIQYF. The DNA for the CDR3 is TGCGCCAGCAGCTCGACAGGGTCAGTAAACATTCAGTACTTC.

The genes are TRBV11-2 and TRBJ1-2; D gene unclear. The CDR3 covers 17 residues. Germline CDR1 reads SGHAT; CDR2 reads FQNNGV. Trimming took 3 bases from V and 0 from J, leaving 17 bases between them. The CDR3: CASSFPWGGKANYGYTF. DNA of the CDR3: TGTGCCAGCAGCTTCCCCTGGGGAGGGAAAGCTAACTATGGCTACACCTTC.

The sample holds many counts of this clonotype. V and J are TRBV20-1 and TRBJ2-7; a possible D gene is TRBD2 (6 bases). Trimming removed 3 bases from V and 2 bases from J, with 14 bases in between. The germline gives CDR1 DFQATT, CDR2 SNEGSKA (reference sequence). The CDR3 is 14 amino acids. The CDR3 bases are TGCAGTGCTAGGGGAGGAGCAGGCGCCTACGAGCAGTACTTC. It encodes CSARGGAGAYEQYF.

This clonotype has a count of ten or more. The V gene is TRBV27, the J gene TRBJ1-1; 7 positions match TRBD1. The V gene's germline CDR1 is MNHEY and CDR2 SMNVEV (reference sequence). CDR3 length: 15 amino acids. Trimming took 4 bases from V and 1 from J; bases not matched to a gene: 6. The CDR3 DNA reads as TGTGCCAGCAGTTCGGACAGGTTATGGAACACTGAAGCTTTCTTT. This gives the protein CASSSDRLWNTEAFF.

This clonotype was observed a handful of times. The rearrangement uses TRBV20-1 and TRBJ2-1; D ambiguous. The germline V and J ends were trimmed by 0 bases and 2 bases, with 11 bases remaining between them. There are 15 residues in the CDR3. The germline V gene has CDR1 DFQATT and CDR2 SNEGSKA (reference sequence). The DNA of the CDR3 is TGCAGTGCTAGAGATGGTCTCCAGCCCTACAATGAGCAGTTCTTC. Residues: CSARDGLQPYNEQFF.

This sequence joins TRBV28 and TRBJ2-1, with 9 bases fitting TRBD1. The CDR3 has 15 residues. The V segment lost 6 bases and the J segment 6 bases; nucleotides outside the gene matches: 9. Germline CDR1 and CDR2: MDHEN and SYDVKM. For the CDR3, the DNA is TGTGCCAGCAGCCCCACGGGGACAGGGACCAATGAGCAGTTCTTC. It encodes CASSPTGTGTNEQFF.

This clonotype was counted at least ten times. V usage is TRBV7-2 and J usage is TRBJ2-3; tentatively, D is TRBD2 (6 bases). Germline V gene lookup returns CDR1 SGHTA and CDR2 FQGNSA. V lost 5 bases and J 8 bases, leaving 17 bases between the germline ends. The CDR3 is made up of 14 amino acids. This CDR3 is CASSLSGHPGTQYF. The CDR3 DNA reads TGTGCCAGCAGCCTTAGCGGCCATCCGGGTACGCAGTATTTT.

This sequence joins TRBV3-1 and TRBJ2-7, with D perhaps matching TRBD2 (6 bases). CDR1 and CDR2 (germline): LGHDT, YNNKEL (reference sequence). V lost 1 base and J lost 7, with 11 bases in between. The CDR3 loop spans 13 amino acids. CDR3 protein: CASSQGNGGEQYF. The CDR3 nucleotides read TGTGCCAGCAGCCAAGGTAACGGAGGGGAGCAGTACTTC.

Only a few counts were recorded for this clonotype. This chain joins TRBV20-1 and TRBJ2-2; a possible D gene is TRBD2 (6 bases). Trimming took 5 bases from V and 0 from J, leaving 10 bases between them. This CDR3 contains 14 residues. The V gene's germline CDR1 is DFQATT and CDR2 SNEGSKA (reference sequence). Here the CDR3 DNA reads TGCAGTGCTCGTAGCGGAACGAACACCGGGGAGCTGTTTTTT. Its protein is CSARSGTNTGELFF.

In the case of this clonotype: The final CDR3 position lacks the conserved phenylalanine or tryptophan, pointing to a likely read error. The V gene is TRBV4-1, the J gene TRBJ2-2; D gene unclear. This CDR3 spans 14 amino acids. The germline gives CDR1 MGHRA, CDR2 YSYEKL. V shed 10 bases and J shed 4 bases, with 16 bases lying between them. The CDR3 coding sequence is TGCGCCATCGGCTCGAGGCTGGTCACCGGGGAGCTGTTTTGT. As protein: CAIGSRLVTGELFC.

This clonotype was detected only a few times. The chain recombines TRBV7-6 with TRBJ2-5; 8 bases line up with TRBD2. CDR3 length: 17 amino acids. Germline V gene sequence: CDR1 SGHVS, CDR2 FNYEAQ. V gave up 1 base and J gave up 5 bases; unmatched junction bases: 12. Here the CDR3 DNA reads TGTGCCAGCAGCTTAGGGTCCGGGAGGGCTCTCCGGGAGACCCAGTACTTC. It codes for CASSLGSGRALRETQYF.

This clonotype was detected a few times. The CDR3 reads CAIGPGGGTGELFF. The DNA of the CDR3 is TGTGCCATCGGGCCAGGGGGAGGCACCGGGGAGCTGTTTTTT. J is TRBJ2-2 and V is TRBV10-3; tentatively, D is TRBD1 (7 bases). CDR3 length equals 14 residues. V lost 8 bases and J 4 bases, leaving 14 bases between the germline ends. CDR1 ENHRY and CDR2 SYGVKD come from the germline V gene.

This clonotype has at least ten counts. This rearrangement joins TRBV29-1 to TRBJ2-3, with 11 bases identical to TRBD2. Germline CDR1 reads SQVTM; CDR2 reads ANQGSEA. CDR3 length equals 15 residues. The V and J ends lost 6 bases and 0 bases, in that order; junction bases with no gene match: 5. CDR3 in amino acids: CSVSGTSGSTDTQYF. DNA for the CDR3: TGCAGCGTCTCTGGGACTAGCGGAAGCACAGATACGCAGTATTTT.

This clonotype was recorded many times. The genes are TRBV4-3 and TRBJ2-5; 14 bases match TRBD2. Trimming took 4 bases from V and 6 from J; bases not matched to a gene: 4. Germline V gene data show CDR1 as LGHNA and CDR2 as YSLEER. This CDR3 is built from 15 residues. CDR3 nucleotide sequence: TGCGCCAGCAGCCCGGGACTAGCGGGAGCAAAGACCCAGTACTTC. Protein sequence: CASSPGLAGAKTQYF.

The CDR3 sequence: CASSAPSGSADTQYF. CDR3 nucleotides: TGTGCCAGCAGCGCCCCTAGCGGGAGTGCAGATACGCAGTATTTT. The chain links TRBV2 to TRBJ2-3; 10 bases match TRBD2. CDR1 SNHLY and CDR2 FYNNEI come from the germline V gene. Trimming cost V 6 bases and J 4 bases; bases outside gene matches: 7. This CDR3 is 15 amino acids long.

This clonotype was recorded a few times. This chain joins TRBV12-3 or TRBV12-4 and TRBJ2-2; 12 bases fit TRBD2. The CDR3 has 17 residues. The V gene end was trimmed by 6 bases and the J gene end by 2 bases; junction bases not matched to a gene: 7. Written as DNA, the CDR3 is TGTGCCAGCAGGGGGACTAGCGGGCGGGGTAACACCGGGGAGCTGTTTTTT. The encoded protein is CASRGTSGRGNTGELFF.

V usage is TRBV20-1 and J usage is TRBJ2-1; D not resolved. The V gene lost 6 bases and the J gene lost 5 bases, with 14 bases spanning the gap. Germline CDR1 is DFQATT and CDR2 is SNEGSKA (reference sequence). This CDR3 has 13 residues. CDR3 DNA sequence: TGCAGTGCCCTAAGGGATCTTCACAATGAGCAGTTCTTC. It codes for CSALRDLHNEQFF.

This chain links TRBV29-1 with TRBJ2-2; 7 bases are a match to TRBD2. Per germline, CDR1 SQVTM and CDR2 ANQGSEA. CDR3 length: 14 residues. The junction had 3 bases not matched to a gene; V was cut back by 4 bases and J by 1 base. CDR3 sequence reads: CSVAGGRNTGELFF. The CDR3 DNA reads TGCAGCGTTGCCGGCGGGAGGAACACCGGGGAGCTGTTTTTT.

This clonotype has only a few counts. The chain links TRBV27 to TRBJ1-1; possible D gene TRBD1, 6 bases. Germline CDR1 is MNHEY and CDR2 is SMNVEV (reference sequence). The CDR3 covers 16 residues. With 5 bases removed from V and 1 base from J, the gap between germline ends came to 17 bases. The CDR3 nucleotides read TGTGCCAGCAGTCCAGACAGGAGCCGGGCGAACACTGAAGCTTTCTTT. Translating it yields CASSPDRSRANTEAFF.

This clonotype was seen many times. The chain has TRBV4-2 and TRBJ2-5; 7 nucleotides line up with TRBD1. The germline V gene encodes CDR1 LGHNA and CDR2 YNFKEQ. V shed 0 bases and J 1 base; nucleotides not matched to a gene: 2. CDR3 size: 15 residues. CDR3 DNA sequence: TGTGCCAGCAGCCAAGAATACAGGGGCCAAGAGACCCAGTACTTC. Translating it yields CASSQEYRGQETQYF.